A single sample gave rise to the 29 T cell receptor beta chains below, sequenced in a study of blood T cell repertoires in COVID-19. Libraries were prepared by immunoSEQ multiplex PCR; TCRdb keeps only in-frame clonotypes and omits some of them. The table records more than 250,000 clones, nearly 85% of them present only once. The sequenced material came from peripheral blood. These receptors were taken from a human donor in a cohort sampled during active COVID-19.

This rearrangement joins TRBV10-1 to TRBJ2-2; 7 bases align to TRBD2. CDR1 and CDR2 from the germline V gene are WNHNN and SYGVQD (reference sequence). V lost 3 bases and J lost 1; bases outside the gene matches: 2. The CDR3 is 15 residues long. The CDR3 region is CASSDGGGNTGELFF. The CDR3 nucleotides are TGCGCCAGCAGTGATGGCGGGGGGAACACCGGGGAGCTGTTTTTT.

Concerning this clone: The same CDR3 can be traced to other DNA sequences in this sample. The rearrangement uses TRBV28 and TRBJ1-2, with D possibly matching TRBD1 (6 bases). Germline values: CDR1 MDHEN, CDR2 SYDVKM. The ends were cut back, 5 bases at V and 5 bases at J, with 9 bases in the middle. There are 12 residues in the CDR3. The CDR3 reads CASSLQGYGYTF. CDR3 sequence (DNA): TGTGCCAGCAGTCTACAGGGTTATGGCTACACCTTC.

This clone appeared a few times. V and J are TRBV5-1 and TRBJ1-6; TRBD1 matches at 7 bases. The CDR3 length is 15 residues. Germline values: CDR1 SGHRS, CDR2 YFSETQ. After removal of 4 bases from V and 10 bases from J, the junction contained 11 bases not matched to a gene. The CDR3 region is CASSQETGRESPLHF. The CDR3, as DNA: TGCGCCAGCAGCCAAGAGACAGGGCGAGAATCACCCCTCCACTTT. Combining the CDR3 with reference TRBV5-1 and TRBJ1-6 gives the whole variable domain KAGVTQTPRYLIKTRGQQVTLSCSPISGHRSVSWYQQTPGQGLQFLFEYFSETQRNKGNFPGRFSGRQFSNSRSEMNVSTLELGDSALYLCASSQETGRESPLHFGNGTRLTVT.

J is TRBJ2-7 and V is TRBV7-2; possibly TRBD2 for D (6 bases). Germline assignment: CDR1 SGHTA and CDR2 FQGNSA. Trimming took 5 bases from V and 7 from J, leaving 15 bases between them. The CDR3 length is 13 residues. In DNA form, the CDR3 reads TGTGCCAGCAGCCCCGAAAGACTAGGAGAGCAGTACTTC. It translates to CASSPERLGEQYF.

The chain employs TRBV5-5 and TRBJ2-1; the match to TRBD2 covers 7 bases. CDR1 SGHKS and CDR2 YYEKEE come from the germline V gene (reference sequence). The CDR3 has 13 residues. V lost 0 bases, J lost 9 bases, and 3 bases stayed unmatched. CDR3 protein: CASSLAAGVEQFF. The CDR3 DNA follows: TGTGCCAGCAGCTTGGCCGCGGGAGTTGAGCAGTTCTTC.

The V and J genes are TRBV6-5 and TRBJ2-1; 9 bases line up with TRBD2. The CDR3 is made up of 15 amino acids. V trimming: 4 bases; J trimming: 5 bases; junction bases outside the gene matches: 6. From germline, CDR1 is MNHEY and CDR2 SVGAGI. For the CDR3, the DNA is TGTGCCAGCAGTTCGCCGGGACTAGCCCACAATGAGCAGTTCTTC. The encoded protein is CASSSPGLAHNEQFF.

The V and J genes are TRBV4-1 and TRBJ2-1; tentatively, D is TRBD2 (6 bases). V gave up 2 bases and J gave up 12 bases, with 14 bases separating them. The germline V gene has CDR1 MGHRA and CDR2 YSYEKL. The CDR3 loop spans 13 amino acids. This CDR3 is CASSQLLVGGQFF. As DNA, the CDR3 is TGCGCCAGCAGCCAATTACTAGTCGGGGGGCAGTTCTTC.

This sequence joins TRBV28 and TRBJ2-5; 8 nucleotides match TRBD1. The junction had 7 bases not matched to a gene; V was cut back by 5 bases and J by 2 bases. Germline V CDR1 and CDR2: MDHEN, SYDVKM. The CDR3 totals 15 residues. This chain's CDR3 is CASSLQTGAQETQYF. CDR3 coding DNA: TGTGCCAGCAGTCTCCAGACAGGGGCACAAGAGACCCAGTACTTC.

V gene TRBV7-9 combines with J gene TRBJ2-3, with a weak D call TRBD2 (6 bases). This CDR3 has 15 residues. V shed 0 bases and J shed 1 base, with 8 bases lying between them. Germline-derived CDR1 and CDR2 are SEHNR and FQNEAQ (reference sequence). The CDR3 protein is CASSLASGGTDTQYF. As DNA, the CDR3 is TGTGCCAGCAGCTTAGCCTCGGGGGGCACAGATACGCAGTATTTT.

The rearrangement uses TRBV28 and TRBJ2-1; maybe TRBD2 (5 bases). Trimming shortened V by 6 bases and J by 6 bases, and 18 bases separated the two germline ends. The CDR3 consists of 15 residues. Germline loops: CDR1 MDHEN, CDR2 SYDVKM. CDR3 sequence: CASRLGESFANEQFF. The CDR3 DNA follows: TGTGCCAGCAGGCTCGGGGAATCTTTTGCCAATGAGCAGTTCTTC.

This clone was counted a few times. The V and J genes are TRBV4-3 and TRBJ1-6; no clear D gene. CDR1 is LGHNA and CDR2 is YSLEER in the germline V gene. Trimming removed 1 base from V and 7 bases from J, with 11 bases in between. CDR3 length equals 15 residues. This chain's CDR3 is CASSQVRGGNSPLHF. The CDR3 DNA sequence: TGCGCCAGCAGCCAAGTGCGGGGAGGCAATTCACCCCTCCACTTT.

The chain has TRBV7-6 and TRBJ2-5, with 7 bases aligning to TRBD1. Germline CDR1 reads SGHVS; CDR2 reads FNYEAQ. V was clipped by 5 bases and J by 2 bases; unmatched bases: 8. The CDR3 consists of 15 residues. As DNA, the CDR3 is TGTGCCAGCAGCCGTACTGGACAGGCACAAGAGACCCAGTACTTC. Translated, it gives CASSRTGQAQETQYF. The whole variable domain, remainder taken from reference TRBV7-6 and TRBJ2-5, is GAGVSQSPRYKVTKRGQDVALRCDPISGHVSLYWYRQALGQGPEFLTYFNYEAQQDKSGLPNDRFSAERPEGSISTLTIQRTEQRDSAMYRCASSRTGQAQETQYFGPGTRLLVL.

The rearrangement joins TRBV15 to TRBJ2-7; 10 nucleotides match TRBD2. The CDR3 covers 21 residues. CDR1 is LNHNV and CDR2 is YYDKDF in the germline V gene (reference sequence). V dropped 3 bases and J dropped 3; count of bases not matched to a gene: 23. CDR3 in amino acids: CATSRGSLTGSGGTPLYEQYF. CDR3 DNA sequence: TGTGCCACCAGCAGGGGTTCCCTTACGGGTAGCGGGGGGACCCCCCTCTACGAGCAGTACTTC.

The chain couples TRBV9 to TRBJ2-7, with 11 bases aligning to TRBD2. Germline V gene lookup returns CDR1 SGDLS and CDR2 YYNGEE. CDR3 length: 15 amino acids. Trimming at V came to 3 bases and at J to 3 bases, leaving 5 bases not matched to a gene. CDR3 nucleotide sequence: TGTGCCAGCAGCGCACTAGCGGGGGCAAGCTACGAGCAGTACTTC. Translating it yields CASSALAGASYEQYF.

The chain combines TRBV6-5 with TRBJ2-5, with D perhaps matching TRBD1 (5 bases). Germline V gene data show CDR1 as MNHEY and CDR2 as SVGAGI. This CDR3 has 13 amino acids. The germline V and J ends were trimmed by 5 bases and 1 base, with 8 bases remaining between them. In nucleotides, the CDR3 is TGTGCCAGCAGTCGCAGGGTCCAAGAGACCCAGTACTTC. It is translated as CASSRRVQETQYF.

The gene calls are TRBV28 and TRBJ2-2; TRBD1 agrees at 9 bases. Germline V gives CDR1 MDHEN, CDR2 SYDVKM. The V and J ends lost 10 bases and 6 bases, in that order; junction bases with no gene match: 12. This CDR3 is built from 15 residues. The CDR3 loop is CATMGQGGVPGELFF. Here the CDR3 DNA reads TGTGCCACCATGGGACAGGGTGGAGTCCCCGGGGAGCTGTTTTTT.

The chain joins TRBV6-1 to TRBJ2-4, with a possible D match to TRBD1 (6 bases). The V gene's germline CDR1 is MNHNS and CDR2 SASEGT. V was pared by 2 bases and J by 6 bases, with 11 bases between. This CDR3 region has 14 residues. The CDR3 is CASSEWGTPNIQYF. The CDR3 DNA sequence: TGTGCCAGCAGTGAATGGGGGACACCAAACATTCAGTACTTC.

The chain employs TRBV11-2 and TRBJ2-5; 9 bases align to TRBD1. The CDR3 sequence is 16 residues long. Unmatched junction bases numbered 4, after V lost 2 bases and J lost 0 bases. Germline CDR1 reads SGHAT; CDR2 reads FQNNGV. The CDR3 loop is CASSLLTGGHQETQYF. In nucleotides, the CDR3 is TGTGCCAGCAGCTTACTGACAGGGGGACACCAAGAGACCCAGTACTTC.

The chain links TRBV10-3 to TRBJ2-2, with a possible D match to TRBD1 (6 bases). Trimming pared 5 bases from V and 5 bases from J, leaving 6 bases between. The CDR3 is made up of 12 amino acids. Germline assignment: CDR1 ENHRY and CDR2 SYGVKD. The CDR3 sequence: CAISQGTGELFF. CDR3 sequence (DNA): TGTGCCATCAGTCAGGGGACCGGGGAGCTGTTTTTT.

V usage is TRBV20-1 and J usage is TRBJ2-7, with 9 bases aligning to TRBD1. The germline V gene has CDR1 DFQATT and CDR2 SNEGSKA (reference sequence). The CDR3 consists of 16 residues. V dropped 3 bases and J dropped 5; count of bases not matched to a gene: 14. CDR3 in DNA: TGCAGTGCTAGTGCCCTCTTTGGGACAGGGAACAACGAGCAGTACTTC. It specifies CSASALFGTGNNEQYF.

This chain joins TRBV5-1 and TRBJ1-1; 7 bases agree with TRBD1. J gave up 0 bases and V 4 bases, and 9 bases lay outside the gene matches. Germline CDR1 SGHRS, CDR2 YFSETQ. CDR3 length: 16 amino acids. The CDR3 region is CASSPRTGQMNTEAFF. Written as DNA, the CDR3 is TGCGCCAGCAGCCCCCGGACAGGCCAAATGAACACTGAAGCTTTCTTT.

The J gene is TRBJ1-2, the V gene TRBV2, with D perhaps TRBD1 (5 bases). This CDR3 spans 14 amino acids. Germline CDR1 SNHLY, CDR2 FYNNEI. Trimming shortened V by 2 bases and J by 4 bases, and 11 bases separated the two germline ends. CDR3 DNA: TGTGCCAGCAGTGAACAGGGAGGGGTCTATGGCTACACCTTC. Translation gives CASSEQGGVYGYTF.

The V call is TRBV14, the J call TRBJ2-3; 8 nucleotides agree with TRBD2. Trimming removed 4 bases from V and 2 bases from J; junction bases left unmatched: 20. The CDR3 runs 20 residues. The germline V gene encodes CDR1 SGHDN and CDR2 FVKESK. The DNA for the CDR3 is TGTGCCAGCAGCCCCAGAGGCGGGAGGCCCTGGGGGAACATCACAGATACGCAGTATTTT. Amino acids: CASSPRGGRPWGNITDTQYF.

The chain links TRBV5-1 to TRBJ2-3, with D maybe TRBD2 (6 bases). Trimming took off 0 bases at V and 4 bases at J, with 15 bases between the two ends. The CDR3 covers 16 residues. The V gene's germline CDR1 is SGHRS and CDR2 YFSETQ. The CDR3 spells CASSLGLVGKSDTQYF. CDR3 DNA sequence: TGCGCCAGCAGCTTGGGACTAGTAGGAAAATCAGATACGCAGTATTTT.

This chain uses TRBV21-1 with TRBJ2-5; TRBD2 was called by the table and not checked on the DNA. TRBV21-1 is tagged as a pseudogene. CDR3 length: 18 amino acids. CDR3 DNA sequence: TGTGCCAGCAGCAGGTTTGAGAGGCGAACAAAGGTCCAAGAGACCCAGTACTTC. Translated, it gives CASSRFERRTKVQETQYF.

This clone was found a few times. CDR3: CASSADRGPGGYTF. CDR3 sequence (DNA): TGTGCCAGCAGTGCCGACAGGGGGCCAGGAGGCTACACCTTC. This chain uses TRBV2 with TRBJ1-2, with TRBD1 identical over 10 bases. Germline CDR1 reads SNHLY; CDR2 reads FYNNEI. J was trimmed by 8 bases and V by 4 bases; bases with no gene match: 7. This CDR3 spans 14 amino acids.

This clone has just one count. The chain joins TRBV7-9 to TRBJ2-5; 8 bases are a match to TRBD1. CDR3 length equals 14 residues. Trimming at V came to 5 bases and at J to 2 bases, leaving 4 bases not matched to a gene. Germline CDR1 reads SEHNR; CDR2 reads FQNEAQ (reference sequence). The CDR3 DNA reads as TGTGCCAGCAGCATCACAGGGGGGCAAGAGACCCAGTACTTC. Translated, it gives CASSITGGQETQYF.

This chain links TRBV4-3 with TRBJ1-2; D is ambiguous. Trimming took off 3 bases at V and 2 bases at J, with 7 bases between the two ends. Germline V gene lookup returns CDR1 LGHNA and CDR2 YSLEER. The CDR3 consists of 13 residues. CDR3 nucleotides: TGCGCCAGCAGCCACCCGGGAAACTATGGCTACACCTTC. Translating gives CASSHPGNYGYTF.

The chain carries TRBV7-8 and TRBJ1-5; D possibly corresponds to TRBD1 (5 bases). CDR1 SGHVS and CDR2 FQNEAQ come from the germline V gene. The CDR3 runs 14 residues. V was cut by 1 base and J by 6 bases, with 10 bases left in between. The CDR3 sequence: CASSLGRVGQPQHF. CDR3 nucleotide sequence: TGTGCCAGCAGCTTAGGCAGGGTGGGTCAGCCCCAGCATTTT.